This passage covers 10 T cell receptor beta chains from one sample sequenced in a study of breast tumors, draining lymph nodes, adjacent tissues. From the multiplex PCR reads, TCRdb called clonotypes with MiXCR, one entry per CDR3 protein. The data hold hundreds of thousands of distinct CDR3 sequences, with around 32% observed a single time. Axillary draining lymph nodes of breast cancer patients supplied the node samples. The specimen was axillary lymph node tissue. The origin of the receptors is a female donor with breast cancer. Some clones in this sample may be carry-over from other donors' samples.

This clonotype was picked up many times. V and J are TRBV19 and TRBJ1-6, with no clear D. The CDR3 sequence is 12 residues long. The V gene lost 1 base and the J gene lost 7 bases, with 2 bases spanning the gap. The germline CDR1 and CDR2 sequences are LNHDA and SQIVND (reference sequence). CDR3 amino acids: CASSIGNSPLHF. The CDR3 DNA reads TGTGCCAGTAGTATAGGGAATTCACCCCTCCACTTT.

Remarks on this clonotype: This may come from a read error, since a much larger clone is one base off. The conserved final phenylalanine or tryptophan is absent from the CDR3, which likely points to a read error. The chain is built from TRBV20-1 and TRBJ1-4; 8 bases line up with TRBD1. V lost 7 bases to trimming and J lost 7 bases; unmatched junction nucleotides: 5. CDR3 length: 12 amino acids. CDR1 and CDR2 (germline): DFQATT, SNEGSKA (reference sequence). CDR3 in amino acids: CSVQGEAEKLFL. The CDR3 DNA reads TGCAGTGTACAGGGGGAGGCTGAAAAACTGTTTCTT.

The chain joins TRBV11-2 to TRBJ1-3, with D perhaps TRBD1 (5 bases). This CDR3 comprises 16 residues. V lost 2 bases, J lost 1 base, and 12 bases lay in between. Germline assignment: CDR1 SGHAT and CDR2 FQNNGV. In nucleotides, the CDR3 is TGTGCCAGCAGCTTATGGGGAGGGACTTCTGGAAACACCATATATTTT. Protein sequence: CASSLWGGTSGNTIYF.

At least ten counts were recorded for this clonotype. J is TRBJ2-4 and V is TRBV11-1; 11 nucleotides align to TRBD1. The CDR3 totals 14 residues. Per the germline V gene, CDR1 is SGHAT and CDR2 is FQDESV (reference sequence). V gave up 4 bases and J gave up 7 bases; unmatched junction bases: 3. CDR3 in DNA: TGTGCCAGCAGCTCGGGGACAGGGGGGAACATTCAGTACTTC. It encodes CASSSGTGGNIQYF.

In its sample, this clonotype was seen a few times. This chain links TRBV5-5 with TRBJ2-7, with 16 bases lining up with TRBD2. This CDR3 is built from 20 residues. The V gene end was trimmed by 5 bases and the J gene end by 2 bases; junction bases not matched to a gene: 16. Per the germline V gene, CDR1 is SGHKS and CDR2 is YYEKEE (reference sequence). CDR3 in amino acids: CASRSGGATGTSGRAYEQYF. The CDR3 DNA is TGTGCCAGCAGATCAGGGGGAGCAACCGGGACTAGCGGGAGGGCCTACGAGCAGTACTTC. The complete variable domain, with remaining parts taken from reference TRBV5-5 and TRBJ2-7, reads DAGVTQSPTHLIKTRGQQVTLRCSPISGHKSVSWYQQVLGQGPQFIFQYYEKEERGRGNFPDRFSARQFPNYSSELNVNALLLGDSALYLCASRSGGATGTSGRAYEQYFGPGTRLTVT.

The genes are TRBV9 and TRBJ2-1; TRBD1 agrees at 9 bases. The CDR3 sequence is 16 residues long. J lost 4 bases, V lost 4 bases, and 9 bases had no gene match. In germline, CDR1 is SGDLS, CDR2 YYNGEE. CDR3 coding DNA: TGTGCCAGCAGCATTGGTCCCGGGACAGGGTACAATGAGCAGTTCTTC. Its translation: CASSIGPGTGYNEQFF.

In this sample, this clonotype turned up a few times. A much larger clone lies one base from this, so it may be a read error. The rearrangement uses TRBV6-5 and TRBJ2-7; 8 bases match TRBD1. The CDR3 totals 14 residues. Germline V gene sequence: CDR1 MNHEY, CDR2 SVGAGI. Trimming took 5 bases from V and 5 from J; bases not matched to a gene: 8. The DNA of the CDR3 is TGTGCCAGCAGTCGGCAGGGGGCGGTCAACGAGCAGTACTTC. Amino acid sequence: CASSRQGAVNEQYF.

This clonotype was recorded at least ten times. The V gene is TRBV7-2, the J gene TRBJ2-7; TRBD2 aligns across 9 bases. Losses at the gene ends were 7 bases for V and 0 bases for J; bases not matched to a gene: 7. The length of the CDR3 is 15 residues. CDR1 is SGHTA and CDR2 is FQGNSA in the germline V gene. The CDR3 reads CASTAAGGSSYEQYF. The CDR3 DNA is TGTGCCAGCACGGCCGCGGGAGGGAGCTCCTACGAGCAGTACTTC.

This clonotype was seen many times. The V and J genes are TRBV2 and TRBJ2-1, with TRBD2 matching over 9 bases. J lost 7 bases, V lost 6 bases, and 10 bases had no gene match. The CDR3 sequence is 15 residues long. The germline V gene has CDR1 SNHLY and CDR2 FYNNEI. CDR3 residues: CASRENSGSENEQFF. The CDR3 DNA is TGTGCCAGCAGGGAGAATAGCGGGAGCGAGAATGAGCAGTTCTTC.

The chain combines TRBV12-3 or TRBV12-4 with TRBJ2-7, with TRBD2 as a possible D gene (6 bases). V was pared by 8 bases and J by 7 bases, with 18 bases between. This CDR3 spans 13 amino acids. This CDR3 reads CASGRDLAFEQYF. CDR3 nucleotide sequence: TGTGCCAGCGGGCGGGACCTAGCGTTTGAGCAGTACTTC.